This T cell receptor beta chain was documented in a study of T cells in Graves' hyperthyroidism and ophthalmopathy. General study results and limits: The model identified upcoming ophthalmopathy a median about 6.5 months ahead of onset. A 13 V-J signature model discriminated ophthalmopathy versus stable hyperthyroidism.

Using RNA transcripts as the source, TCR beta CDR3 regions were amplified. RT-PCR in the first round (using the HTBI primer set) targeted the TCR CDR3. TCRdb re-derived calls from the multiplex PCR reads in MiXCR, one entry per CDR3 protein. The table lists some 440,000 distinct CDR3 sequences, approximately 14% of them singletons. This clonotype was seen at least ten times. The target antigen is unknown. Looked up from germline, CDR1 is SEHNR and CDR2 is FQNEAQ (reference sequence). The CDR3 sequence is 12 residues long. Trimming cost V 4 bases and J 3 bases, with 7 bases left between them. Patients aged 18 to 65 had newly diagnosed hyperthyroidism lasting under 2 months. A roughly 10 ml volume of fresh peripheral blood provided the PBMCs.

Sequenced input: blood. The clonotype was recovered from a woman between 18 and 29 years old with Graves' hyperthyroidism. The chain couples TRBV7-9 to TRBJ2-7; unclear D gene. CDR3 coding DNA: TGTGCCAGCAGCTGGGAAAGCTACGAGCAGTACTTC. This translates into CASSWESYEQYF.